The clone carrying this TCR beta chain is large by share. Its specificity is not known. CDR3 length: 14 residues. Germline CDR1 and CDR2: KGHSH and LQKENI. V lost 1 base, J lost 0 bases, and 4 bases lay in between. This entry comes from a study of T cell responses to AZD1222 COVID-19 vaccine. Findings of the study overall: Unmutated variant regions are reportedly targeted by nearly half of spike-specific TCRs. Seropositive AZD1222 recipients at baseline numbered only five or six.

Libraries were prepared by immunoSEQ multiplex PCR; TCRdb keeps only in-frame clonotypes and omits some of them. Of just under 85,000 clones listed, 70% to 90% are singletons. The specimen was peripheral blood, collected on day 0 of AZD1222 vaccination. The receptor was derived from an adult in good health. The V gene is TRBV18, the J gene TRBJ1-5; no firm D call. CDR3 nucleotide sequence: TGTGCCAGCTCACCACTGTATAGCAATCAGCCCCAGCATTTT. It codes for CASSPLYSNQPQHF.